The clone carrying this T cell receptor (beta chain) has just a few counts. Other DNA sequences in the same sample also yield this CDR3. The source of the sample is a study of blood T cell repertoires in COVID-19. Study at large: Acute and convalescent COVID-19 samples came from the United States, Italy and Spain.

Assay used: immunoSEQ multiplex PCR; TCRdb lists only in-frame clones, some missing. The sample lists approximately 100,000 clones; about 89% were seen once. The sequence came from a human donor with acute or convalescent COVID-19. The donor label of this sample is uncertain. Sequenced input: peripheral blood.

The CDR3 bases are TGTGCCAGCAGTCTGGGGCCTGGCACTGAAGCTTTCTTT. Translated, it gives CASSLGPGTEAFF. V usage is TRBV12-3 or TRBV12-4 and J usage is TRBJ1-1; tentative D call: TRBD1 (5 bases). V lost 5 bases to trimming and J lost 4 bases, with 11 bases between them. The CDR3 runs to 13 residues.